This T cell receptor (beta chain) was captured by sequencing in a study of identical twins. Study observations and caveats: The study based its conclusions on cross-sectional statistical analysis and did not follow the same donors.

As for this clonotype: Antigen unknown.

The CDR3 is 18 residues long. Germline V lookup: CDR1 MGHRA, CDR2 YSYEKL. Deletions cut 0 bases from V and 7 bases from J, with 22 bases between. TCRdb fed the 5' RACE reads into MiXCR, producing one record per CDR3 protein. The data contain around 650,000 distinct CDR3 sequences, under 8.5% of them seen just once; the ten biggest clones take up around 1.6%. The sample was also linked to a second study, of yellow fever vaccine responses in identical twins.

The sequencing sample was made of PBMCs. The chain recombines TRBV4-1 with TRBJ2-4; TRBD2 is a possible D gene (6 bases). This clonotype was obtained from a woman aged 18-35 years in good health. CDR3 amino acids: CASSQDGGGGSLWNIQYF. The CDR3 DNA is TGCGCCAGCAGCCAAGATGGGGGAGGAGGAAGTTTGTGGAACATTCAGTACTTC.